This T cell receptor beta chain was identified during a study of blood T cells in healthy people across ages. Whole-study findings and limits: It was held that diversity estimates obtained from one million T cells represented underestimates. A roughly linear fall in TCR beta diversity per million T cells was seen with increasing age. Researchers said unsorted PBMCs prevented a conclusive naive versus antigen-experienced comparison.

This clonotype has only a few counts. Its antigen remains unknown. Then a second PCR, running roughly 7 to 11 cycles, was carried out with a sample-barcoded 5' primer and a J-beta primer mix. TCRdb reprocessed the 5' RACE reads via MiXCR and lists one record per CDR3 protein. The table has hundreds of thousands of distinct CDR3 sequences, around 45% seen once. Germline assignment: CDR1 LGHNA and CDR2 YNFKEQ. This CDR3 has 15 residues. With 6 bases clipped from V and 5 bases from J, the junction kept 9 bases outside the gene matches. The genes are TRBV4-2 and TRBJ1-2, with 10 positions matching TRBD1. Sequenced input: blood. The source is a woman in her sixties or seventies in good health. The CDR3 nucleotides read TGTGCCAGCAGAAGACAGGGGGCGGTGAGGTATGGCTACACCTTC. It is translated as CASRRQGAVRYGYTF.